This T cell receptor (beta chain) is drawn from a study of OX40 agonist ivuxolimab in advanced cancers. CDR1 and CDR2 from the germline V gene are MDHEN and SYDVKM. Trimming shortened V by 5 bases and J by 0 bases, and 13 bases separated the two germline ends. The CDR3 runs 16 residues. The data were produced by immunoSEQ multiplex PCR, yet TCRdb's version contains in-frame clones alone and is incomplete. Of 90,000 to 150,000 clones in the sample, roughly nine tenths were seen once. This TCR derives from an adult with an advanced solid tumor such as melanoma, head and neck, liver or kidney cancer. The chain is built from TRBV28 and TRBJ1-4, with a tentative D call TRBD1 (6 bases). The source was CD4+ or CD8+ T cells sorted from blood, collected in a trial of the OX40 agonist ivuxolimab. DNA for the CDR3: TGTGCCAGCAGTCCCCCCGACAGGCCAACTAATGAAAAACTGTTTTTT. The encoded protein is CASSPPDRPTNEKLFF.